The 25 T cell receptor beta chains reported below all come from one sample, sequenced in a study of blood T cell repertoires in COVID-19. Measured with immunoSEQ multiplex PCR; TCRdb has only the in-frame clones, and not every one. This sample carries 260,000 or so clones, 83% of them seen once, and the ten largest clones take 3.6%. The sequencing input was PBMCs or T cells enriched from blood (not recorded which). All receptors derive from a woman aged 40 to 50 who had been exposed to COVID-19.

The DNA for the CDR3 is TGTGCCAGCAGTTCGACAGGGGGCGTAGGTGGAAACACCATATATTTT. Protein: CASSSTGGVGGNTIYF. The chain couples TRBV27 to TRBJ1-3; 10 bases are shared with TRBD1. The CDR3 runs 16 residues. The V and J ends lost 4 bases and 3 bases, in that order; junction bases with no gene match: 6. Germline CDR1 and CDR2: MNHEY and SMNVEV (reference sequence).

The gene calls are TRBV10-3 and TRBJ2-2, with TRBD2 matching over 7 bases. Germline lookup yields CDR1 ENHRY and CDR2 SYGVKD. The junction had 2 bases not matched to a gene; V was cut back by 4 bases and J by 3 bases. The CDR3 is 14 residues long. CDR3 loop: CAISAGGDTGELFF. The CDR3 DNA is TGTGCCATCAGTGCGGGGGGAGACACCGGGGAGCTGTTTTTT.

This chain joins TRBV10-3 and TRBJ2-7, with D uncertain. Germline CDR1 reads ENHRY; CDR2 reads SYGVKD. The ends were cut back, 3 bases at V and 1 base at J, with 10 bases in the middle. CDR3 length: 14 amino acids. The CDR3 DNA is TGTGCCATCAGTGATCCACCCAGGTCCTACGAGCAGTACTTC. This sequence encodes CAISDPPRSYEQYF.

The rearrangement uses TRBV14 and TRBJ2-7; tentatively, D is TRBD2 (5 bases). CDR3 size: 14 residues. Germline V gives CDR1 SGHDN, CDR2 FVKESK. Trimming took off 2 bases at V and 2 bases at J, with 10 bases between the two ends. CDR3 residues: CASSQLFGAYEQYF. CDR3 nucleotide sequence: TGTGCCAGCAGCCAATTATTCGGGGCCTACGAGCAGTACTTC.

The V gene is TRBV19, the J gene TRBJ1-2; 12 bases line up with TRBD1. This CDR3 comprises 17 residues. V dropped 2 bases and J dropped 4; count of bases not matched to a gene: 8. Germline V gene data show CDR1 as LNHDA and CDR2 as SQIVND (reference sequence). CDR3: CASSILGQGAPLYGYTF. The CDR3 DNA sequence: TGTGCCAGTAGTATATTGGGACAGGGGGCGCCCCTCTATGGCTACACCTTC.

The chain links TRBV7-2 to TRBJ2-1, with 8 bases aligning to TRBD2. Trimming took 2 bases from V and 4 from J; bases not matched to a gene: 4. Germline CDR1 is SGHTA and CDR2 is FQGNSA. The CDR3 totals 15 residues. Here the CDR3 DNA reads TGTGCCAGCAGCTTACAGCGGGGGCCTTACAATGAGCAGTTCTTC. Translating it yields CASSLQRGPYNEQFF.

The rearrangement links TRBV19 to TRBJ1-5, with D possibly matching TRBD1 (5 bases). V lost 6 bases and J 6 bases, leaving 9 bases between the germline ends. The CDR3 is 12 residues long. Germline-derived CDR1 and CDR2 are LNHDA and SQIVND (reference sequence). For the CDR3, the DNA is TGTGCCAGTAGGGCAGGGTCTCAGCCCCAGCATTTT. It is translated as CASRAGSQPQHF.

This sequence joins TRBV4-1 and TRBJ1-2, with TRBD1 matching 7 bases. CDR1 is MGHRA and CDR2 is YSYEKL in the germline V gene. The CDR3 runs to 15 residues. Germline trimming cut 1 base from V and 3 bases from J; bases unmatched to any gene: 5. The CDR3 DNA reads as TGCGCCAGCAGCCAAGGACAGGGCGCGGACTATGGCTACACCTTC. It codes for CASSQGQGADYGYTF.

The J gene is TRBJ1-5, the V gene TRBV28, with D possibly matching TRBD1 (5 bases). This CDR3 has 15 amino acids. Trimming cost V 6 bases and J 0 bases, with 12 bases left between them. Germline CDR1 reads MDHEN; CDR2 reads SYDVKM. The CDR3 reads CASRIRVSSNQPQHF. The CDR3 region has the DNA TGTGCCAGCAGAATCAGGGTATCTAGCAATCAGCCCCAGCATTTT.

In DNA form, the CDR3 reads TGTGCCAGCAGTAAAGAAGCGGGGGCCGGCGAGCAGTACTTC. Translated: CASSKEAGAGEQYF. This sequence joins TRBV2 and TRBJ2-7; 8 nucleotides line up with TRBD2. Unmatched junction bases numbered 9, after V lost 5 bases and J lost 6 bases. This CDR3 has 14 residues. Germline V gene lookup returns CDR1 SNHLY and CDR2 FYNNEI.

This chain links TRBV27 with TRBJ1-4; D not resolved. From germline, CDR1 is MNHEY and CDR2 SMNVEV (reference sequence). Trimming left V 4 bases short and J 7 bases short, with 16 bases between. This CDR3 is built from 15 residues. Written as DNA, the CDR3 is TGTGCCAGCAGTTCCCGACCCCTGGGGAGTGAAAAACTGTTTTTT. Translated: CASSSRPLGSEKLFF.

Concerning this clone itself: One end of the junction does not line up with germline, which may come from a read error. The J gene is TRBJ1-1, the V gene TRBV6-2 or TRBV6-3, with TRBD1 as a possible D gene (5 bases). The CDR3 contains 14 residues. Per the germline V gene, CDR1 is MNHEY and CDR2 is SVGEGT. This CDR3 reads CATSWISQASEAFF. The CDR3 DNA sequence: TGTGCCACCAGTTGGATTTCACAGGCCTCTGAAGCTTTCTTT.

The V and J genes are TRBV7-2 and TRBJ2-1, with 9 bases that match TRBD2. Per germline, CDR1 SGHTA and CDR2 FQGNSA. CDR3 length equals 16 residues. V gave up 2 bases and J gave up 4 bases; unmatched junction bases: 6. The CDR3 DNA reads as TGTGCCAGCAGCTTAACAGCGGGGGGCGGTTACAATGAGCAGTTCTTC. It specifies CASSLTAGGGYNEQFF.

The chain has TRBV7-2 and TRBJ1-1; weak D call: TRBD1 (5 bases). Germline V gives CDR1 SGHTA, CDR2 FQGNSA. V lost 3 bases and J lost 2, with 7 bases in between. The CDR3 consists of 13 residues. CDR3: CASSFQGNTEAFF. The CDR3 coding sequence is TGTGCCAGCAGCTTTCAGGGAAACACTGAAGCTTTCTTT.

J is TRBJ2-5 and V is TRBV7-9; D may be TRBD2 (5 bases). The V gene's germline CDR1 is SEHNR and CDR2 FQNEAQ (reference sequence). This CDR3 contains 15 residues. Trimming removed 1 base from V and 0 bases from J, with 9 bases in between. CDR3 sequence (DNA): TGTGCCAGCAGCTTAGTCCGGGGTGACCAAGAGACCCAGTACTTC. Amino acids: CASSLVRGDQETQYF.

The rearrangement links TRBV4-3 to TRBJ1-2; D gene ambiguous. The CDR3 is 14 residues long. V was trimmed by 4 bases and J by 0 bases, leaving 9 bases between them. Germline V gene lookup returns CDR1 LGHNA and CDR2 YSLEER. The CDR3 protein is CASSLTTTNYGYTF. CDR3 bases: TGCGCCAGCAGCCTTACTACAACTAACTATGGCTACACCTTC.

The genes are TRBV9 and TRBJ1-6; 10 bases match TRBD1. The length of the CDR3 is 15 residues. Germline V gene sequence: CDR1 SGDLS, CDR2 YYNGEE. After removal of 0 bases from V and 9 bases from J, the junction contained 3 bases not matched to a gene. The CDR3 loop reads CASSVGGQGISPLHF. CDR3 bases: TGTGCCAGCAGCGTAGGGGGACAGGGGATTTCACCCCTCCACTTT.

This clone was recorded a few times. The chain employs TRBV9 and TRBJ2-3, with a possible D match to TRBD2 (7 bases). V was clipped by 6 bases and J by 0 bases, with 20 bases between them. Germline lookup yields CDR1 SGDLS and CDR2 YYNGEE. The CDR3 extends over 17 amino acids. Here the CDR3 DNA reads TGTGCCAGCAACCGACAGTTGAGGGGGGGAAGCACAGATACGCAGTATTTT. It yields the protein CASNRQLRGGSTDTQYF.

The V and J genes are TRBV28 and TRBJ2-1, with 10 positions matching TRBD2. CDR1 and CDR2 (germline): MDHEN, SYDVKM. Trimming took 9 bases from V and 7 from J; bases not matched to a gene: 12. This CDR3 spans 15 amino acids. Here the CDR3 reads CASLEPAGGRNEQFF. The CDR3 nucleotides read TGTGCCAGTCTCGAACCAGCGGGGGGGAGGAATGAGCAGTTCTTC.

In this sample, this clone turned up many times. This sequence joins TRBV4-1 and TRBJ2-1, with 10 bases matching TRBD2. Germline loops: CDR1 MGHRA, CDR2 YSYEKL. The length of the CDR3 is 17 residues. Trimming at V came to 0 bases and at J to 5 bases, leaving 7 bases not matched to a gene. The CDR3 DNA is TGCGCCAGCAGCCAAGATACCGTTAGCGGGGGGAACAATGAGCAGTTCTTC. As protein: CASSQDTVSGGNNEQFF.

This chain uses TRBV10-2 with TRBJ2-1; TRBD2 matches at 9 bases. The length of the CDR3 is 14 residues. Per germline, CDR1 WSHSY and CDR2 SAAADI. The V and J ends lost 0 bases and 12 bases, in that order; junction bases with no gene match: 6. CDR3 protein: CASSESARGGGQFF. The DNA for the CDR3 is TGCGCCAGCAGTGAGTCCGCGCGGGGGGGCGGGCAGTTCTTC.

This clone turned up a few times. The gene calls are TRBV6-1 and TRBJ2-1; 13 bases are a match to TRBD2. This CDR3 spans 15 amino acids. Looked up from germline, CDR1 is MNHNS and CDR2 is SASEGT. J was trimmed by 6 bases and V by 2 bases; bases with no gene match: 1. CDR3 in DNA: TGTGCCAGCAGTGAACGGACTAGCGGGGGCAATGAGCAGTTCTTC. It translates to CASSERTSGGNEQFF.

The J gene is TRBJ2-7, the V gene TRBV18; TRBD2 matches 10 bases. The CDR3 totals 17 residues. V dropped 4 bases and J dropped 1; count of bases not matched to a gene: 10. Germline loops: CDR1 KGHSH, CDR2 LQKENI. The CDR3 region is CASSRLGIAGGSYEQYF. CDR3 DNA: TGTGCCAGCTCACGGCTGGGGATAGCGGGGGGTTCCTACGAGCAGTACTTC.

The genes are TRBV27 and TRBJ1-6, with D uncertain. This CDR3 has 15 residues. Germline CDR1 MNHEY, CDR2 SMNVEV (reference sequence). Trimming shortened V by 3 bases and J by 1 base, and 7 bases separated the two germline ends. DNA for the CDR3: TGTGCCAGCAGTTTTGCTGAGTCCTATAATTCACCCCTCCACTTT. Its translation: CASSFAESYNSPLHF.

The chain is built from TRBV6-6 and TRBJ2-3; the D gene is possibly TRBD1 (5 bases). Germline V gene lookup returns CDR1 MNHNY and CDR2 SVGAGI (reference sequence). V was shortened by 11 bases and J by 2 bases, with 11 bases between the two germline ends. The CDR3 runs 12 residues. Written as DNA, the CDR3 is TGTGCCCATGGGGCTTTCACAGATACGCAGTATTTT. It is translated as CAHGAFTDTQYF.